These T cell receptor beta chains were read from a single sample in a study of blood T cell repertoires in COVID-19. The data were produced by immunoSEQ multiplex PCR, yet TCRdb's version contains in-frame clones alone and is incomplete. The sample consists of 100,000 to 150,000 clones, around four fifths of them appearing once. What was sequenced was peripheral blood. Receptors originate from a man aged 55 to 69 with acute or convalescent COVID-19. CDR3s include the opening cysteine and the closing phenylalanine or tryptophan. The order of the fields is J gene, V gene, D gene, clone size, CDR3 DNA, CDR3 protein. D genes are given only for firm matches. Not all rows give a size; the values are once, few, many and, for expanded clones, a class.

J gene: TRBJ1-1
V gene: TRBV5-1
D gene: NA
clone size: NA
CDR3 DNA: TGCGCCAGCTATGACAGCCCGGGGAACACTGAAGCTTTCTTT
CDR3 protein: CASYDSPGNTEAFF

J gene: TRBJ2-1
V gene: TRBV5-1
D gene: TRBD2
clone size: NA
CDR3 DNA: TGCGCCAGCAGCGTTCTAACTAGCGGGCTGGTGTTCTTC
CDR3 protein: CASSVLTSGLVFF

J gene: TRBJ2-3
V gene: TRBV5-1
D gene: NA
clone size: NA
CDR3 DNA: TGCGCCAGCAGCGATGAGATCGCTCATACGCAGTATTTT
CDR3 protein: CASSDEIAHTQYF

J gene: TRBJ1-2
V gene: TRBV29-1
D gene: TRBD1
clone size: NA
CDR3 DNA: TGCAGCGTTGGAGGGGGCCTTTTACTTCCTAACTATGGCTACACCTTC
CDR3 protein: CSVGGGLLLPNYGYTF

J gene: TRBJ2-2
V gene: TRBV6-1
D gene: TRBD2
clone size: NA
CDR3 DNA: TGTGCCAGCAGTGCGGGACTAGCGGGCCCGAACACCGGGGAGCTGTTTTTT
CDR3 protein: CASSAGLAGPNTGELFF

J gene: TRBJ2-7
V gene: TRBV24-1
D gene: TRBD1
clone size: NA
CDR3 DNA: TGTGCCACCAGTGATGACAGGGGTGGGTACGAGCAGTACTTC
CDR3 protein: CATSDDRGGYEQYF

J gene: TRBJ2-7
V gene: TRBV3-1/TRBV3-2
D gene: TRBD2
clone size: NA
CDR3 DNA: TGTGCCAGCAGCCTAAAACTAGCGGGGGGGCGTGGCGAGCAGTACTTC
CDR3 protein: CASSLKLAGGRGEQYF

J gene: TRBJ1-6
V gene: TRBV11-2
D gene: NA
clone size: NA
CDR3 DNA: TGTGCCAGCAGCTTAGTAATATACGGGGATTCACCCCTCCACTTT
CDR3 protein: CASSLVIYGDSPLHF

J gene: TRBJ1-2
V gene: TRBV5-1
D gene: NA
clone size: NA
CDR3 DNA: TGCGCCAGCAGCTTGCGAGAAGCTAACTATGGCTACACCTTC
CDR3 protein: CASSLREANYGYTF

J gene: TRBJ1-6
V gene: TRBV6-5
D gene: NA
clone size: NA
CDR3 DNA: TGTGCCAGCAGCGGACAGAGCTCCTATAATTCACCCCTCCACTTT
CDR3 protein: CASSGQSSYNSPLHF

J gene: TRBJ2-1
V gene: TRBV10-1
D gene: TRBD2
clone size: NA
CDR3 DNA: TGCGCCAGCAGGCCTAGCGGAGGAGCCTACAATGAGCAGTTCTTC
CDR3 protein: CASRPSGGAYNEQFF

J gene: TRBJ2-7
V gene: TRBV5-6
D gene: NA
clone size: NA
CDR3 DNA: TGTGCCAGCAGCTTGTCAGGGATACCCTACGAGCAGTACTTC
CDR3 protein: CASSLSGIPYEQYF

J gene: TRBJ1-2
V gene: TRBV6-5
D gene: NA
clone size: NA
CDR3 DNA: TGTGCCAGCAGCCACCGGCGGAAGATTAACTATGGCTACACCTTC
CDR3 protein: CASSHRRKINYGYTF

J gene: TRBJ1-4
V gene: TRBV30
D gene: NA
clone size: NA
CDR3 DNA: TGTGCCTCCGGAACCAATACGGGAGCAACTAATGAAAAACTGTTTTTT
CDR3 protein: CASGTNTGATNEKLFF

J gene: TRBJ2-2
V gene: TRBV10-3
D gene: TRBD1
clone size: NA
CDR3 DNA: TGTGCCATCAGCGACACTAGGACAGGGACCGGGGAGCTGTTTTTT
CDR3 protein: CAISDTRTGTGELFF

J gene: TRBJ1-6
V gene: TRBV3-1/TRBV3-2
D gene: NA
clone size: NA
CDR3 DNA: TGTGCCAGCAGCCAAGATGGGGCAGGCCGGCGGTCACCCCTCCACTTT
CDR3 protein: CASSQDGAGRRSPLHF

J gene: TRBJ2-1
V gene: TRBV5-1
D gene: TRBD2
clone size: once
CDR3 DNA: TGCGCCAGCAGCTTCGCTAGCGGGGGAAACAATGAGCAGTTCTTC
CDR3 protein: CASSFASGGNNEQFF

J gene: TRBJ1-2
V gene: TRBV5-6
D gene: NA
clone size: NA
CDR3 DNA: TGTGCCAGCAGCCCGATGGGACTGTTTGGCTACACCTTC
CDR3 protein: CASSPMGLFGYTF

J gene: TRBJ2-5
V gene: TRBV9
D gene: NA
clone size: NA
CDR3 DNA: TGTGCCAGCAGCGTAGGCCCGACGAGGGGGAGAGAGACCCAGTACTTC
CDR3 protein: CASSVGPTRGRETQYF

J gene: TRBJ2-7
V gene: TRBV7-8
D gene: TRBD2
clone size: once
CDR3 DNA: TGTGCCAGCAGCACGAGCAACGTACTAGCGGGGGGGTTAGACGAGCAGTACTTC
CDR3 protein: CASSTSNVLAGGLDEQYF

J gene: TRBJ1-2
V gene: TRBV19
D gene: TRBD1
clone size: NA
CDR3 DNA: TGTGCCAGTAGAACCCGGGACAGAGAGTATGGCTACACCTTC
CDR3 protein: CASRTRDREYGYTF

J gene: TRBJ2-4
V gene: TRBV29-1
D gene: TRBD2
clone size: NA
CDR3 DNA: TGCAGCGTTACCGGGACTAGCGGGATAGCCAAAAACATTCAGTACTTC
CDR3 protein: CSVTGTSGIAKNIQYF

J gene: TRBJ1-2
V gene: TRBV6-5
D gene: TRBD1
clone size: NA
CDR3 DNA: TGTGCCAGCAGTTACAGGGACAGTTCTCGCTATGGCTACACCTTC
CDR3 protein: CASSYRDSSRYGYTF

J gene: TRBJ2-7
V gene: TRBV6-5
D gene: NA
clone size: NA
CDR3 DNA: TGTGCCAGCAGCGGACAGATCCAAGGCGAGCAGTACTTC
CDR3 protein: CASSGQIQGEQYF

J gene: TRBJ1-1
V gene: TRBV20-1
D gene: NA
clone size: NA
CDR3 DNA: TGCAGTACAGGGAGGAACACTGAAGCTTTCTTT
CDR3 protein: CSTGRNTEAFF

J gene: TRBJ2-6
V gene: TRBV2
D gene: TRBD2
clone size: NA
CDR3 DNA: TGTGCCAGCAGTGTGGCGGGGGGCTCTGGGGCCAACGTCCTGACTTTC
CDR3 protein: CASSVAGGSGANVLTF

J gene: TRBJ2-2
V gene: TRBV5-4
D gene: TRBD2
clone size: NA
CDR3 DNA: TGTGCCAGCAGCCGGTGGGGGGGAGACACCGGGGAGCTGTTTTTT
CDR3 protein: CASSRWGGDTGELFF

J gene: TRBJ1-2
V gene: TRBV14
D gene: TRBD1
clone size: NA
CDR3 DNA: TGTGCCAGCAGCCACTCAACAGGGGCCTATGGCTACACCTTC
CDR3 protein: CASSHSTGAYGYTF

J gene: TRBJ2-7
V gene: TRBV11-2
D gene: TRBD2
clone size: once
CDR3 DNA: TGTGCCAGCAGCTTAGTGAGCGGGGGTTACGAGCAGTACTTC
CDR3 protein: CASSLVSGGYEQYF

J gene: TRBJ2-7
V gene: TRBV7-2
D gene: TRBD2
clone size: NA
CDR3 DNA: TGTGCCAGCAGCAAACACGGGGTAGCGGGAGCCTTAGCGAGCGGTTGGCACTTC
CDR3 protein: CASSKHGVAGALASGWHF

J gene: TRBJ1-2
V gene: TRBV6-6
D gene: TRBD1
clone size: NA
CDR3 DNA: TGTGCCAGCAGTTACTCGAAAGCAGGGGGGAGCTATGGCTACACCTTC
CDR3 protein: CASSYSKAGGSYGYTF

J gene: TRBJ1-2
V gene: TRBV7-9
D gene: TRBD1
clone size: NA
CDR3 DNA: TGTGCCAGCAGCTGGGGGGACAGTGCCTATGGCTACACCTTC
CDR3 protein: CASSWGDSAYGYTF

J gene: TRBJ1-2
V gene: TRBV7-8
D gene: TRBD1
clone size: NA
CDR3 DNA: TGTGCCAGCAGCCCGACCGGGACAGGGCGTAACTATGGCTACACCTTC
CDR3 protein: CASSPTGTGRNYGYTF

J gene: TRBJ1-2
V gene: TRBV18
D gene: NA
clone size: NA
CDR3 DNA: TGTGCCAGCTCACCAACGGAGACTTCTACCTGGGGCTACACCTTC
CDR3 protein: CASSPTETSTWGYTF